This TCR beta chain was found in a study of T cell responses to AZD1222 COVID-19 vaccine. The overall study: Pooling covered second doses at about 4 or about 12 weeks. Broader study findings: Repertoires were collected only later (after the peak T cell response had occurred). Nearly half of spike-specific TCRs reportedly go after variant regions that carry no mutations. Clonal diversity was possibly underestimated; the donors were predominantly white British and more often female.

Comments on this clone: No antigen is known for it.

V gave up 3 bases and J gave up 8 bases, with 14 bases separating them. Germline loops: CDR1 LNHDA, CDR2 SQIVND (reference sequence). This CDR3 region has 14 residues. The assay was immunoSEQ multiplex PCR, and TCRdb's table has in-frame clones only and misses some. Of fewer than 180,000 clones listed, 90% to 95% are singletons. The rearrangement uses TRBV19 and TRBJ2-1; no definite D call. The origin of this receptor is an adult in good health. This specimen consisted of peripheral blood, obtained on day 0 of AZD1222 vaccination. CDR3 region: CASSIGPKIHEQFF. Written as DNA, the CDR3 is TGTGCCAGTAGTATTGGACCGAAAATCCATGAGCAGTTCTTC.